The 8 T cell receptor beta chains presented below share a single source sample, sequenced in a study of naive and memory T cell subsets. The study's findings and limits: Possibly reflecting memory cells re-expressing CD45RA, a few larger clonotypes occurred in naive repertoires, especially CD8.

Both TRBC1 and TRBC2 were covered by a beta constant-region primer of two equimolar oligonucleotides. Ligated cDNA was amplified by four rounds of PCR with nested alpha and beta constant-region primers and SP2. In TCRdb, the UMI-ligation and nested PCR reads were re-called with MiXCR into one record per CDR3 protein. The sample contains 150,000 or so distinct CDR3 sequences, roughly 23% of which appear only once. For these TCRs, the target antigens are not known. What was sequenced was naive CD4+ T cells from blood. Receptor source: a human donor in good health.

The V and J genes are TRBV12-5 and TRBJ2-7, with 8 bases lining up with TRBD1. This CDR3 region has 15 residues. V was pared by 1 base and J by 4 bases, with 6 bases of the junction left unmatched. The germline gives CDR1 LGHNT, CDR2 FRNRAP. The CDR3 is CASGLAGQGLYEQYF. CDR3 nucleotide sequence: TGTGCTAGTGGTTTGGCCGGACAGGGTCTTTACGAGCAGTACTTC. Complete variable domain (other parts from reference TRBV12-5 and TRBJ2-7): DARVTQTPRHKVTEMGQEVTMRCQPILGHNTVFWYRQTMMQGLELLAYFRNRAPLDDSGMPKDRFSAEMPDATLATLKIQPSEPRDSAVYFCASGLAGQGLYEQYFGPGTRLTVT.

This clonotype was observed a few times. The rearrangement links TRBV12-3 or TRBV12-4 to TRBJ2-7, with D unclear. Trimming cost V 2 bases and J 6 bases, with 17 bases left between them. The length of the CDR3 is 15 residues. This CDR3 is CASSLIPGERREQYF. As DNA, the CDR3 is TGTGCCAGCAGTTTAATCCCGGGTGAACGTCGCGAGCAGTACTTC.

The chain uses TRBV29-1 and TRBJ2-5; D is unclear. This CDR3 region has 12 residues. The germline CDR1 and CDR2 sequences are SQVTM and ANQGSEA. V lost 4 bases to trimming and J lost 5 bases, with 11 bases between them. CDR3 sequence reads: CSVGAPQETQYF. The DNA of the CDR3 is TGCAGCGTTGGGGCACCCCAGGAGACCCAGTACTTC.

The table lists this clonotype with many counts. This sequence joins TRBV29-1 and TRBJ2-5; 9 bases agree with TRBD2. The trim removed 7 bases at V and 0 bases at J, leaving 9 bases unmatched. The CDR3 length is 15 residues. Germline CDR1 reads SQVTM; CDR2 reads ANQGSEA. CDR3 coding DNA: TGCAGCGCCAGGAAGACTAGCGGCTACCAAGAGACCCAGTACTTC. Encoded protein: CSARKTSGYQETQYF.

This clonotype was observed at least ten times. This chain joins TRBV20-1 and TRBJ2-1; either TRBD1 or TRBD2 may fit D (6 bases each). The CDR3 is made up of 13 amino acids. Trimming removed 5 bases from V and 10 bases from J, with 18 bases in between. The germline gives CDR1 DFQATT, CDR2 SNEGSKA (reference sequence). The CDR3 DNA is TGCAGTGCTTTAAGGGGGACTTCTCTAGAGCAGTTCTTC. This gives the protein CSALRGTSLEQFF.

This clonotype showed up just a few times. The chain couples TRBV6-5 to TRBJ2-5; possible D gene TRBD2, 5 bases. CDR3 size: 14 residues. The V and J ends lost 0 bases and 4 bases respectively, with 9 bases between them. Per germline, CDR1 MNHEY and CDR2 SVGAGI. CDR3 sequence reads: CASSYSTGGETQYF. CDR3 in DNA: TGTGCCAGCAGTTACTCGACTGGAGGAGAGACCCAGTACTTC.

The rearrangement links TRBV5-1 to TRBJ2-5, with unresolved D. Germline lookup yields CDR1 SGHRS and CDR2 YFSETQ. The CDR3 has 15 residues. Trimming stripped 0 bases from V and 3 bases from J, with 12 bases between. The CDR3 here is CASSLAKWAEETQYF. Here the CDR3 DNA reads TGCGCCAGCAGCTTGGCCAAATGGGCCGAAGAGACCCAGTACTTC.

This clonotype was counted only a few times. The gene calls are TRBV6-5 and TRBJ2-3; D may be TRBD1 or TRBD2 (6 bases each). This CDR3 spans 14 amino acids. Germline assignment: CDR1 MNHEY and CDR2 SVGAGI. Trimming removed 8 bases from V and 2 bases from J, with 14 bases in between. The CDR3 DNA reads TGTGCCAGCGGAGGGGACACATTCACAGATACGCAGTATTTT. Translation: CASGGDTFTDTQYF.